The source of this T cell receptor beta chain is a study of T cells after yellow fever vaccination. Findings of the study overall: Subsequent booster samples again held most clones from primary vaccination (roughly 96% CD4, about 90% CD8). The study found a weaker secondary response that peaked faster, day 5 versus 15.

Template switching with 5'RACE generated the TCR cDNA and added a universal primer site and UMIs. TCRdb analysed the 5' RACE reads with MiXCR anew, one entry per CDR3 protein. The sample carries roughly 310,000 distinct CDR3 sequences, roughly 9.4% recorded once. This clonotype has a handful of counts. Its antigen is as yet unknown. Trimming stripped 4 bases from V and 6 bases from J, with 15 bases between. This CDR3 spans 14 amino acids. In germline, CDR1 is SGHNT, CDR2 YYREEE (reference sequence). This specimen was PBMCs, taken on the day of the first yellow fever vaccination. The chain joins TRBV5-4 to TRBJ2-3, with a tentative D call TRBD1 (5 bases). The TCR was taken from a man between 18 and 29 years old who received the YFV17D yellow fever vaccine. The CDR3 protein is CASSAKQESDTQYF. The CDR3 nucleotides are TGTGCCAGCAGCGCAAAACAGGAGTCCGATACGCAGTATTTT.